Below, 25 T cell receptor beta chains from the same sample are listed, as sequenced in a study of T-cell memory formation after mild COVID-19. TCRdb recomputed calls from the 5' RACE reads with MiXCR, one row per CDR3 protein. The sample records a few hundred thousand distinct CDR3 sequences, under 25% being singletons. Sequencing used PBMCs or a T cell subset sorted from them (not recorded which). The source is an adult woman who had mild COVID-19 (a few samples of this study predate the infection). Cell type and time point are not known.

This clonotype has a handful of counts. The chain couples TRBV9 to TRBJ2-3; no clear D gene. The CDR3 runs 14 residues. Germline V lookup: CDR1 SGDLS, CDR2 YYNGEE. V was trimmed by 0 bases and J by 4 bases, leaving 9 bases between them. In DNA, the CDR3 is TGTGCCAGCAGCGTAGTCGGGTCTGCAGATACGCAGTATTTT. Protein product: CASSVVGSADTQYF.

This clonotype was picked up a small number of times. The chain carries TRBV5-6 and TRBJ1-2; D gene ambiguous. CDR1 is SGHDT, CDR2 YYEEEE, per germline. The CDR3 length is 15 residues. The V end lost 4 bases, the J end lost 2 bases, and 15 bases lay between the germline ends. The CDR3: CASSRLASPNYGYTF. CDR3 DNA sequence: TGTGCCAGCAGCCGTTTGGCAAGCCCCAACTATGGCTACACCTTC. The whole variable domain, filled in from reference TRBV5-6 and TRBJ1-2, reads DAGVTQSPTHLIKTRGQQVTLRCSPKSGHDTVSWYQQALGQGPQFIFQYYEEEERQRGNFPDRFSGHQFPNYSSELNVNALLLGDSALYLCASSRLASPNYGYTFGSGTRLTVV.

This sequence joins TRBV7-3 and TRBJ2-3, with 10 bases lining up with TRBD2. With V trimmed by 5 bases and J by 1 base, 3 bases remained unmatched. The CDR3 covers 15 residues. Germline V gene lookup returns CDR1 SGHTA and CDR2 FQGTGA. This CDR3 is CASSIAGGRTDTQYF. In DNA, the CDR3 is TGTGCCAGCAGCATAGCGGGGGGACGCACAGATACGCAGTATTTT. Based on the CDR3 plus reference TRBV7-3 and TRBJ2-3, the full variable domain is GAGVSQTPSNKVTEKGKYVELRCDPISGHTALYWYRQSLGQGPEFLIYFQGTGAADDSGLPNDRFFAVRPEGSVSTLKIQRTERGDSAVYLCASSIAGGRTDTQYFGPGTRLTVL.

The CDR3 coding sequence is TGCAGTGCTAACAGGGGACTGGCTGGGGCCAACGTCCTGACTTTC. Protein sequence: CSANRGLAGANVLTF. The chain joins TRBV20-1 to TRBJ2-6; D perhaps matches TRBD1 (7 bases). Germline V gives CDR1 DFQATT, CDR2 SNEGSKA (reference sequence). This CDR3 is 15 amino acids long. V was cut by 4 bases and J by 2 bases, with 12 bases left in between.

This chain joins TRBV20-1 and TRBJ2-5, with D perhaps matching TRBD1 (5 bases). This CDR3 has 14 amino acids. Trimming left V 4 bases short and J 2 bases short, with 14 bases between. Germline-derived CDR1 and CDR2 are DFQATT and SNEGSKA (reference sequence). As DNA, the CDR3 is TGCAGTGCTACTGGCGGCAGGGTTCAAGAGACCCAGTACTTC. It translates to CSATGGRVQETQYF.

The rearrangement links TRBV2 to TRBJ2-5; TRBD2 matches 9 bases. With 7 bases clipped from V and 2 bases from J, the junction kept 2 bases outside the gene matches. The CDR3 runs to 13 residues. Germline CDR1 and CDR2: SNHLY and FYNNEI. The CDR3 reads CASKRGEQETQYF. CDR3 nucleotides: TGTGCCAGCAAGCGGGGGGAACAAGAGACCCAGTACTTC.

The chain links TRBV6-2 or TRBV6-3 to TRBJ1-1; 7 positions match TRBD1. V shed 2 bases, J shed 3 bases, and the junction held 6 bases outside the gene matches. The CDR3 sequence is 15 residues long. Germline lookup yields CDR1 MNHEY and CDR2 SVGEGT. CDR3 DNA: TGTGCCAGCAGTTACGAAGGGGGCTGGTACACTGAAGCTTTCTTT. Its protein is CASSYEGGWYTEAFF.

There are a few counts of this clonotype. The chain has TRBV20-1 and TRBJ2-1; D is undetermined. The germline V gene has CDR1 DFQATT and CDR2 SNEGSKA (reference sequence). Trimming took off 8 bases at V and 6 bases at J, with 17 bases between the two ends. This CDR3 has 13 residues. Here the CDR3 reads CSLRESPGNEQFF. DNA of the CDR3: TGCAGTCTACGAGAGAGCCCCGGCAATGAGCAGTTCTTC.

This clonotype was detected ten times or more. The genes are TRBV6-5 and TRBJ1-3; TRBD1 aligns across 7 bases. From germline, CDR1 is MNHEY and CDR2 SVGAGI. There are 15 residues in the CDR3. Losses at the gene ends were 5 bases for V and 4 bases for J; bases not matched to a gene: 8. The CDR3: CASSRTTGFGNTIYF. In DNA form, the CDR3 reads TGTGCCAGCAGTCGCACGACAGGGTTCGGAAACACCATATATTTT.

This clonotype was seen a handful of times. This rearrangement joins TRBV12-3 or TRBV12-4 to TRBJ1-1; D gene ambiguous. V shed 5 bases and J shed 1 base, with 11 bases lying between them. This CDR3 is 14 amino acids long. CDR3 DNA: TGTGCCAGCAGTCGCAGAAAATCGAACACTGAAGCTTTCTTT. Protein product: CASSRRKSNTEAFF.

The gene calls are TRBV2 and TRBJ2-5, with 13 bases that match TRBD2. V dropped 7 bases and J dropped 1; count of bases not matched to a gene: 3. The V gene's germline CDR1 is SNHLY and CDR2 FYNNEI. The CDR3 is 15 amino acids. The CDR3 sequence: CASKGLAGAQETQYF. CDR3 in DNA: TGTGCCAGCAAAGGACTAGCGGGAGCCCAAGAGACCCAGTACTTC.

This clonotype was recorded once. The chain has TRBV3-1 and TRBJ1-1; 8 bases match TRBD1. CDR1 and CDR2 from the germline V gene are LGHDT and YNNKEL (reference sequence). The CDR3 sequence is 16 residues long. V gave up 1 base and J gave up 3 bases; unmatched junction bases: 7. The DNA of the CDR3 is TGTGCCAGCAGCCAAGGGACAGGGATATATTACACTGAAGCTTTCTTT. This gives the protein CASSQGTGIYYTEAFF.

This chain uses TRBV12-3 or TRBV12-4 with TRBJ2-7, with TRBD2 matching 13 bases. Trimming removed 5 bases from V and 7 bases from J; junction bases left unmatched: 5. The CDR3 loop spans 14 amino acids. CDR3 coding DNA: TGTGCCAGCAGTCAACTAGCGGGAGGGGTAGAGCAGTACTTC. Its translation: CASSQLAGGVEQYF.

This clonotype was counted a few times. The chain carries TRBV7-2 and TRBJ1-1; D is unclear. The CDR3 spans 11 residues. Germline V gives CDR1 SGHTA, CDR2 FQGNSA. V was clipped by 5 bases and J by 8 bases, with 9 bases between them. The CDR3 protein is CASSHRLEAFF. The CDR3 coding sequence is TGTGCCAGCAGCCACCGCCTAGAAGCTTTCTTT.

This clonotype came up many times. J is TRBJ1-1 and V is TRBV7-2; no clear D gene. Germline V CDR1 and CDR2: SGHTA, FQGNSA. The CDR3 runs 12 residues. Trimming removed 5 bases at V and 4 bases at J, with 8 bases between. In nucleotides, the CDR3 is TGTGCCAGCAGCCGGCTCGTCACTGAAGCTTTCTTT. It codes for CASSRLVTEAFF.

V usage is TRBV4-3 and J usage is TRBJ2-1, with D perhaps matching TRBD1 (5 bases). The CDR3 runs to 16 residues. Germline assignment: CDR1 LGHNA and CDR2 YSLEER. The V end was cut by 0 bases, the J end by 7 bases, with 16 bases between. The CDR3 sequence: CASSQEARVPVNEQFF. The DNA for the CDR3 is TGCGCCAGCAGCCAAGAGGCCAGGGTCCCCGTGAATGAGCAGTTCTTC.

The rearrangement links TRBV7-9 to TRBJ1-1, with D perhaps matching TRBD1 (5 bases). The ends were cut back, 4 bases at V and 5 bases at J, with 8 bases in the middle. CDR1 and CDR2 (germline): SEHNR, FQNEAQ (reference sequence). CDR3 length: 12 residues. This CDR3 is CASSWEGTEAFF. CDR3 nucleotides: TGTGCCAGCAGCTGGGAGGGGACTGAAGCTTTCTTT.

This clonotype occurred a few times. The rearrangement uses TRBV4-1 and TRBJ2-5, with D unclear. The V gene's germline CDR1 is MGHRA and CDR2 YSYEKL. This CDR3 has 11 residues. V lost 3 bases to trimming and J lost 7 bases, with 6 bases between them. The DNA of the CDR3 is TGCGCCAGCAGCCAGAATAGGACCCAGTACTTC. Translating it yields CASSQNRTQYF.

This clonotype turned up a few times. Its ends do not fully match the called genes, so a read error is possible. V gene TRBV20-1 combines with J gene TRBJ2-2, with unresolved D. CDR1 is DFQATT, CDR2 SNEGSKA, per germline (reference sequence). The CDR3 runs 15 residues. The CDR3 loop is CSARGFSRATGELFF. CDR3 coding DNA: TGCAGTGCAAGAGGTTTCAGCCGGGCCACCGGGGAGCTGTTTTTT.

The rearrangement joins TRBV10-3 to TRBJ1-1; 9 positions match TRBD1. J was trimmed by 6 bases and V by 0 bases; bases with no gene match: 8. Germline values: CDR1 ENHRY, CDR2 SYGVKD. The CDR3 totals 16 residues. Here the CDR3 reads CAISESGSGQGPEAFF. The CDR3, as DNA: TGTGCCATCAGTGAGTCGGGCTCGGGACAGGGACCTGAAGCTTTCTTT.

In its sample, this clonotype was seen a few times. This rearrangement joins TRBV5-1 to TRBJ2-7; D call uncertain. V was pared by 0 bases and J by 0 bases, with 13 bases between. The CDR3 length is 16 residues. From germline, CDR1 is SGHRS and CDR2 YFSETQ. DNA for the CDR3: TGCGCCAGCAGCTTGGATGTGACACCTTACTCCTACGAGCAGTACTTC. Translation: CASSLDVTPYSYEQYF.

This clonotype was recorded a few times. This chain joins TRBV5-1 and TRBJ1-1; 7 nucleotides align to TRBD1. CDR3 length: 14 residues. The ends lost 4 bases at V and 5 bases at J; junction bases unmatched: 8. From germline, CDR1 is SGHRS and CDR2 YFSETQ. The chain's CDR3 is CASSPGTALTEAFF. In DNA, the CDR3 is TGCGCCAGCAGCCCCGGGACAGCTCTAACTGAAGCTTTCTTT. The whole variable domain, filled in from reference TRBV5-1 and TRBJ1-1, reads KAGVTQTPRYLIKTRGQQVTLSCSPISGHRSVSWYQQTPGQGLQFLFEYFSETQRNKGNFPGRFSGRQFSNSRSEMNVSTLELGDSALYLCASSPGTALTEAFFGQGTRLTVV.

This clonotype was detected a few times. V is TRBV20-1 and J is TRBJ2-7; no reliable D call. The CDR3 is made up of 13 amino acids. V was trimmed by 3 bases and J by 3 bases, leaving 12 bases between them. CDR1 DFQATT and CDR2 SNEGSKA come from the germline V gene (reference sequence). The CDR3 here is CSARDGKGYEQYF. CDR3 sequence (DNA): TGCAGTGCTAGGGACGGTAAGGGCTACGAGCAGTACTTC.

This clonotype was found many times. The chain employs TRBV5-6 and TRBJ2-1, with D perhaps TRBD1 or TRBD2 (6 bases each). Germline V gene lookup returns CDR1 SGHDT and CDR2 YYEEEE. CDR3 size: 14 residues. V was pared by 1 base and J by 8 bases, with 13 bases between. The CDR3 DNA reads TGTGCCAGCAGCTTGCCGGGGGCCCTCGATGAGCAGTTCTTC. It specifies CASSLPGALDEQFF.

The CDR3 DNA is TGTGCCAGCTCACCCGAGGGACAGGGTTCTAGCTATGGCTACACCTTC. Protein: CASSPEGQGSSYGYTF. The rearrangement links TRBV18 to TRBJ1-2, with 9 bases lining up with TRBD1. CDR3 length: 16 residues. V shed 3 bases, J shed 4 bases, and the junction held 9 bases outside the gene matches. From germline, CDR1 is KGHSH and CDR2 LQKENI.